These 11 T cell receptor beta chains share one sample of origin, sequenced in a study of molecular identifiers for immune sequencing clone quantification. TCRdb re-called the PCR reads with MiXCR, one entry per CDR3 protein. The table includes roughly 24,000 distinct CDR3 sequences, approximately 17% detected once. The sample consisted of naive CD8+ T cells from blood, with Jurkat cell RNA spiked in. As for subset: FACS-sorted CD8+CD4-CCR7+CD45RA+ naive T cells. The receptors originated from a human donor in good health. Some libraries in this study had Jurkat cell RNA spiked in.

This clonotype was observed once. The rearrangement joins TRBV7-2 to TRBJ2-7, with D uncertain. Trimming took off 3 bases at V and 4 bases at J, with 10 bases between the two ends. This CDR3 comprises 13 residues. The germline CDR1 and CDR2 sequences are SGHTA and FQGNSA. CDR3 region: CASSFSTDYEQYF. The CDR3 nucleotides read TGTGCCAGCAGCTTCTCTACCGATTACGAGCAGTACTTC.

Comment on this clonotype: Since a much larger clone is just one base distant, this may be a read error. The chain recombines TRBV15 with TRBJ2-5; 8 positions match TRBD1. This CDR3 has 17 residues. Germline CDR1 and CDR2: LNHNV and YYDKDF (reference sequence). The CDR3 sequence: CAASRDQYTGGGKTQYF. In DNA form, the CDR3 reads TGTGCCGCCAGCAGAGACCAATATACAGGGGGTGGTAAGACCCAGTACTTC. The full variable domain, rest sourced from reference TRBV15 and TRBJ2-5, is DAMVIQNPRYQVTQFGKPVTLSCSQTLNHNVMYWYQQKSSQAPKLLFHYYDKDFNNEADTPDNFQSRRPNTSFCFLDIRSPGLGDTAMYLCAASRDQYTGGGKTQYFGPGTRLLVL.

Ten or more counts support this clonotype. This chain uses TRBV5-1 with TRBJ2-7; a possible D gene is TRBD1 (6 bases). V was clipped by 0 bases and J by 7 bases, with 8 bases between them. The CDR3 spans 12 residues. The germline CDR1 and CDR2 sequences are SGHRS and YFSETQ. The DNA of the CDR3 is TGCGCCAGCAGCTTGGGGACAGCGGAGCAGTACTTC. Encoded protein: CASSLGTAEQYF.

At least ten counts were recorded for this clonotype. The chain joins TRBV6-2 or TRBV6-3 to TRBJ1-1; TRBD1 is a possible D gene (5 bases). The CDR3 contains 14 residues. Per the germline V gene, CDR1 is MNHEY and CDR2 is SVGEGT. The V and J ends lost 6 bases and 3 bases respectively, with 14 bases between them. Here the CDR3 DNA reads TGTGCCAGCAGCCCTCAAGCAGGGTACACTGAAGCTTTCTTT. It is translated as CASSPQAGYTEAFF.

In this sample, this clonotype turned up many times. This chain joins TRBV27 and TRBJ2-7, with a weak D call TRBD1 (6 bases). The germline V and J ends were trimmed by 5 bases and 1 base, with 15 bases remaining between them. The CDR3 is 15 residues long. Germline CDR1 reads MNHEY; CDR2 reads SMNVEV (reference sequence). For the CDR3, the DNA is TGTGCCAGCAGTCCCTGGACAGATAGTTCCTACGAGCAGTACTTC. Translating it yields CASSPWTDSSYEQYF.

This clonotype occurred many times. The V and J genes are TRBV5-1 and TRBJ2-3; 8 positions match TRBD1. This CDR3 has 15 amino acids. V dropped 1 base and J dropped 3; count of bases not matched to a gene: 4. Germline V gene sequence: CDR1 SGHRS, CDR2 YFSETQ. In nucleotides, the CDR3 is TGCGCCAGCAGCTTGACAGGGGGACTTACAGATACGCAGTATTTT. The encoded protein is CASSLTGGLTDTQYF.

This clonotype was detected ten times or more. The V and J genes are TRBV29-1 and TRBJ2-1; 9 bases match TRBD2. The CDR3 consists of 17 residues. CDR1 and CDR2 (germline): SQVTM, ANQGSEA. Trimming at V came to 0 bases and at J to 6 bases, leaving 12 bases not matched to a gene. The CDR3 is CSVEDGGASGEPNEQFF. The CDR3 nucleotides are TGCAGCGTTGAAGATGGCGGGGCTAGCGGGGAACCCAATGAGCAGTTCTTC.

Remarks on this clonotype: As the CDR3 is not closed by the conserved phenylalanine or tryptophan, this likely results from a read error. The chain links TRBV28 to TRBJ1-1; D call uncertain. The CDR3 is 16 residues long. Germline assignment: CDR1 MDHEN and CDR2 SYDVKM. The CDR3 DNA sequence: TGTGCCGGCAGTAAGGAGTTTTCGGTACCGAACACTGAAGCTTTCTCT. It codes for CAGSKEFSVPNTEAFS.

As concerns this clonotype: A clone one base away is much larger, so this may be a read error. The V call is TRBV24-1, the J call TRBJ2-3, with TRBD2 matching over 7 bases. Germline CDR1 is KGHDR and CDR2 is SFDVKD. This CDR3 is 15 amino acids long. The DNA of the CDR3 is TGTGCCGCCAGCGGCTTAGCGGGTAGCACAGATACGCAGTATTTT. Amino acids: CAASGLAGSTDTQYF.

This clonotype was detected ten times or more. The chain links TRBV11-2 to TRBJ2-3; D is possibly TRBD2 (7 bases). The V end lost 1 base, the J end lost 3 bases, and 14 bases lay between the germline ends. CDR1 is SGHAT, CDR2 FQNNGV, per germline. The CDR3 extends over 16 amino acids. CDR3 residues: CASSLGGGAWTDTQYF. The DNA for the CDR3 is TGTGCCAGCAGCTTAGGGGGGGGCGCCTGGACAGATACGCAGTATTTT.

Judged by abundance, this clonotype is medium-sized (0.01 to 0.1%). This chain joins TRBV6-5 and TRBJ2-7, with TRBD2 identical over 9 bases. From germline, CDR1 is MNHEY and CDR2 SVGAGI. This CDR3 has 12 amino acids. CDR3 nucleotides: TGTGACGCGGGAGGGCCTTGCCACGAGCAGTACTTC. It specifies CDAGGPCHEQYF.